These T cell receptor beta chains were read from a single sample in a study of glioma-infiltrating T cells. TCRdb re-analysed the multiplex PCR reads in MiXCR, keeping a single row per CDR3 protein. The data show about 180,000 distinct CDR3 sequences, with more than 35% seen just once and over 4% held by the top ten. The specimen was glioma tissue, nonneoplastic brain tissue, or PBMCs (not recorded which). The receptors come from a human donor with low-grade glioma or glioblastoma, undergoing nonglioma brain surgery, or in good health (not recorded which). The CDR3 runs from the conserved cysteine through the conserved F or W. The order of the fields is clone size, J gene, V gene, CDR3 length, D gene, CDR3 DNA, CDR3 protein. A D gene is named only where the DNA matches it firmly. Some rows have no size entry. The others give once, few or many, or a class for an expanded clone.

NA,TRBJ2-1,TRBV2,14,TRBD1,TGTGCCAGCAGTCGGGACAGGGAGGGCCATGAGCAGTTCTTC,CASSRDREGHEQFF
many,TRBJ2-1,TRBV6-1,13,TRBD1,TGTGCCAGCAACCCACAGGGGGCGAGGCAGCAGTTCTTC,CASNPQGARQQFF
many,TRBJ2-1,TRBV6-1,16,TRBD1,TGTGCCAGCAGTAGAACCGACAGGGCCGACTACAATGAGCAGTTCTTC,CASSRTDRADYNEQFF
many,TRBJ2-7,TRBV25-1,15,NA,TGTGCCAGCAGTGAATCGGCAGGCCCTACCGGCGAGCAGTACTTC,CASSESAGPTGEQYF
many,TRBJ1-5,TRBV10-3,9,TRBD1,TGTGCCCCGCTGACAGGGGAACATTTT,CAPLTGEHF
NA,TRBJ2-6,TRBV3-1,15,NA,TGTGCCAGCAGCCAAAGGAATTGGGGGGCCAACGTCCTGACTTTC,CASSQRNWGANVLTF
few,TRBJ1-4,TRBV4-1,12,NA,TGCGCCAGCAGCCGGCAGAATGAAAAACTGTTTTTT,CASSRQNEKLFF
many,TRBJ2-1,TRBV6-6,16,NA,TGTGCCAGCAGTTACAAACCGGGAGCGGCCTACAATGAGCAGTTCTTC,CASSYKPGAAYNEQFF
many,TRBJ1-2,TRBV27,15,NA,TGTGCCAGCAGTTCATATGATGGGACCGGTTATGGCTACACCTTC,CASSSYDGTGYGYTF
few,TRBJ1-3,TRBV28,13,TRBD1,TGTGCCAGCAGAAAACAGGGGAGTAACACCATATATTTT,CASRKQGSNTIYF
few,TRBJ2-1,TRBV7-9,15,TRBD1,TGTGCCAGCAGCTCATGGACAGGGGAGATCAATGAGCAGTTCTTC,CASSSWTGEINEQFF
NA,TRBJ2-7,TRBV20-1,14,TRBD2,TGCAGTGCGGGAAGACTAGCGGGAGCGGACGAGCAGTACTTC,CSAGRLAGADEQYF
NA,TRBJ1-5,TRBV5-1,15,NA,TGCGCCAGCAGCTTGGACCCGACGCCCGATCAGCCCCAGCATTTT,CASSLDPTPDQPQHF
few,TRBJ1-5,TRBV18,15,NA,TGTGCCAGCTCACCTGCCCCCCTCGGGCCGCAGCCCCAGCATTTT,CASSPAPLGPQPQHF
NA,TRBJ1-6,TRBV20-1,13,NA,TGCAGTGGGGCACGGGATACTAATTCACCCCTCAACTTT,CSGARDTNSPLNF
NA,TRBJ2-1,TRBV7-9,15,NA,TGTGCCAGCAGCTCGACAGCCCTCTCCTACAATGAGCAGTTCTTC,CASSSTALSYNEQFF